The 7 T cell receptor beta chains below were found in one sample sequenced in a study of cytotoxic CD8 clonotypes in ibrutinib-treated CLL. Clones were sequenced by immunoSEQ multiplex PCR, and TCRdb holds only the in-frame ones, with some missing. Found here are about 160,000 clones, 81% of them singletons; the top ten hold 2% to 2.5%. The material was PBMCs, obtained after 12 months of ibrutinib treatment. The receptors stem from a human donor with chronic lymphocytic leukemia.

V usage is TRBV7-2 and J usage is TRBJ2-3; 10 bases fit TRBD1. CDR1 SGHTA and CDR2 FQGNSA come from the germline V gene. With V trimmed by 5 bases and J by 0 bases, 11 bases remained unmatched. The CDR3 loop spans 18 amino acids. CDR3 region: CASSHGQGEAVSTDTQYF. The CDR3, as DNA: TGTGCCAGCAGCCACGGACAGGGGGAAGCAGTGAGCACAGATACGCAGTATTTT.

This clone was seen only once. This chain uses TRBV5-1 with TRBJ2-5; possible D gene TRBD1, 6 bases. CDR3 size: 17 residues. CDR1 and CDR2 (germline): SGHRS, YFSETQ. V was shortened by 0 bases and J by 2 bases, with 17 bases between the two germline ends. The DNA of the CDR3 is TGCGCCAGCAGCTTGGCCGCAGGGACAACCTTACAAGAGACCCAGTACTTC. Its translation is CASSLAAGTTLQETQYF.

CDR3 bases: TGCGCCAGCAGCCAAGGGGACAGCTATAATTCACCCCTCCACTTT. Translated: CASSQGDSYNSPLHF. V usage is TRBV4-3 and J usage is TRBJ1-6; 7 bases match TRBD1. CDR3 size: 15 residues. Unmatched junction bases numbered 0, after V lost 1 base and J lost 3 bases. Germline CDR1 reads LGHNA; CDR2 reads YSLEER.

This clone was picked up one time. The CDR3 DNA reads as TGTGCCAGCAGCCCAGGGGCGGGTCAGGGGGCCTGGAACGAGCAGTACTTC. The encoded protein is CASSPGAGQGAWNEQYF. The J gene is TRBJ2-7, the V gene TRBV27; the match to TRBD1 covers 8 bases. The CDR3 is 17 amino acids. V gave up 6 bases and J gave up 5 bases; unmatched junction bases: 18. Germline V gene sequence: CDR1 MNHEY, CDR2 SMNVEV (reference sequence).

This chain joins TRBV4-2 and TRBJ1-3; a weak D match, TRBD1 (5 bases). The CDR3 has 17 residues. Germline V gene sequence: CDR1 LGHNA, CDR2 YNFKEQ. Trimming removed 0 bases at V and 0 bases at J, with 12 bases between. CDR3 amino acids: CASSQDSGTASGNTIYF. Here the CDR3 DNA reads TGTGCCAGCAGCCAAGATAGCGGGACGGCCTCTGGAAACACCATATATTTT.

V gene TRBV6-5 combines with J gene TRBJ2-5; D possibly corresponds to TRBD1 (6 bases). The CDR3 is made up of 14 amino acids. V lost 2 bases and J lost 2, with 9 bases in between. Per the germline V gene, CDR1 is MNHEY and CDR2 is SVGAGI. The CDR3 loop is CASSYQDRQETQYF. The CDR3 DNA is TGTGCCAGCAGTTACCAGGACAGACAAGAGACCCAGTACTTC.

This clone was seen more than once but under ten times. This chain links TRBV29-1 with TRBJ2-2, with 9 nucleotides matching TRBD2. V lost 7 bases, J lost 4 bases, and 7 bases stayed unmatched. Germline V gives CDR1 SQVTM, CDR2 ANQGSEA. The CDR3 is 14 residues long. The CDR3 nucleotides read TGCAGCGCGAGGGCTAGCGGGACCACCGGGGAGCTGTTTTTT. Protein sequence: CSARASGTTGELFF.